Each of the 18 T cell receptor beta chains below was sequenced from the same sample in a study of Ad26.COV2.S vaccination and SARS-CoV-2 variants. Treatment reported: some 20 received Ad26.COV2.S at low or high dose, single or two shots; roughly five received placebo; per-sample allocation not given. The samples were gathered on day 63 after the first injection of vaccine or placebo. The assay was immunoSEQ multiplex PCR, and TCRdb's table has in-frame clones only and misses some. The table shows roughly 510,000 clones, with roughly 87% occurring only once. Source: peripheral blood, taken in a trial of Ad26.COV2.S vaccine versus placebo. These receptors all come from a person between 18 and 65 years old who received the Ad26.COV2.S COVID-19 vaccine or a placebo.

This clone appeared once. This chain joins TRBV11-2 and TRBJ2-3, with D possibly matching TRBD2 (6 bases). This CDR3 comprises 15 residues. V shed 5 bases and J shed 1 base, with 13 bases lying between them. CDR1 and CDR2 (germline): SGHAT, FQNNGV. CDR3 in DNA: TGTGCCAGCAGCCCCAGACAGCGGGGCACAGATACGCAGTATTTT. Translation gives CASSPRQRGTDTQYF.

This clone was detected once. The chain employs TRBV4-2 and TRBJ1-1; D uncertain. The CDR3 totals 14 residues. V was trimmed by 0 bases and J by 1 base, leaving 6 bases between them. Per germline, CDR1 LGHNA and CDR2 YNFKEQ. CDR3 nucleotides: TGTGCCAGCAGCCAAGAAAGGAGGAACACTGAAGCTTTCTTT. It codes for CASSQERRNTEAFF.

The chain links TRBV4-2 to TRBJ1-6, with 10 bases matching TRBD1. Trimming removed 0 bases from V and 9 bases from J; junction bases left unmatched: 5. The germline CDR1 and CDR2 sequences are LGHNA and YNFKEQ. This CDR3 has 16 amino acids. CDR3 nucleotide sequence: TGTGCCAGCAGCCAAGACCCGGGACAGGGGTTTTCACCCCTCCACTTT. As protein: CASSQDPGQGFSPLHF.

The CDR3 nucleotides are TGTGCCAGCAGCTTGGGAGCGGGATACGAGCAGTACTTC. Its protein product is CASSLGAGYEQYF. The chain has TRBV5-4 and TRBJ2-7; the match to TRBD2 covers 7 bases. The CDR3 spans 13 residues. J gave up 4 bases and V 0 bases, and 1 base lay outside the gene matches. CDR1 is SGHNT and CDR2 is YYREEE in the germline V gene (reference sequence).

This clone was counted a single time. The chain recombines TRBV28 with TRBJ1-2, with TRBD1 as a possible D gene (5 bases). The CDR3 loop spans 14 amino acids. Trimming removed 5 bases at V and 3 bases at J, with 13 bases between. Germline CDR1 reads MDHEN; CDR2 reads SYDVKM. CDR3: CASSGDPRDYGYTF. As DNA, the CDR3 is TGTGCCAGCAGTGGGGACCCTCGCGACTATGGCTACACCTTC.

This rearrangement joins TRBV28 to TRBJ1-5, with 9 bases identical to TRBD1. The CDR3 covers 16 residues. Germline V gene sequence: CDR1 MDHEN, CDR2 SYDVKM. V dropped 6 bases and J dropped 4; count of bases not matched to a gene: 10. The CDR3 loop reads CASRTGTGIRNQPQHF. CDR3 nucleotides: TGTGCCAGCAGGACCGGGACAGGGATTCGGAATCAGCCCCAGCATTTT.

The V and J genes are TRBV3-1 (or the pseudogene TRBV3-2) and TRBJ2-3; D is ambiguous. This CDR3 contains 12 residues. Trimming left V 0 bases short and J 8 bases short, with 6 bases between. Germline V gene lookup returns CDR1 LGHDT and CDR2 YNNKEL (reference sequence). CDR3 region: CASSQEWGTQYF. CDR3 DNA: TGTGCCAGCAGCCAAGAATGGGGTACGCAGTATTTT.

This clone was seen once. V and J are TRBV5-1 and TRBJ1-3, with a possible D match to TRBD1 (5 bases). This CDR3 comprises 14 residues. Germline CDR1 and CDR2: SGHRS and YFSETQ. Trimming removed 3 bases from V and 2 bases from J, with 9 bases in between. The DNA of the CDR3 is TGCGCCAGCAGCTCCGGGACGACTGGAAACACCATATATTTT. Its translation: CASSSGTTGNTIYF.

This chain links TRBV3-1 (or the pseudogene TRBV3-2) with TRBJ2-1; a possible D gene is TRBD2 (6 bases). The CDR3 covers 18 residues. Germline values: CDR1 LGHDT, CDR2 YNNKEL (reference sequence). V lost 0 bases and J lost 0, with 15 bases in between. The CDR3 DNA sequence: TGTGCCAGCAGCCAAGAACGTAGCGGCGGTCGCTCCTACAATGAGCAGTTCTTC. This gives the protein CASSQERSGGRSYNEQFF.

V is TRBV6-4 and J is TRBJ2-7; 7 bases are a match to TRBD1. Germline values: CDR1 MRHNA, CDR2 SNTAGT. The CDR3 extends over 16 amino acids. Trimming cost V 4 bases and J 6 bases; bases outside gene matches: 15. The CDR3 reads CASSANSGTVPAEQYF. The CDR3 region has the DNA TGTGCCAGCAGTGCCAACTCTGGGACAGTGCCGGCCGAGCAGTACTTC.

The rearrangement uses TRBV19 and TRBJ1-2, with a tentative D call TRBD1 (6 bases). Germline assignment: CDR1 LNHDA and CDR2 SQIVND (reference sequence). CDR3 length: 13 amino acids. Trimming left V 7 bases short and J 2 bases short, with 11 bases between. In DNA form, the CDR3 reads TGTGCCAGTACCCCAGGACAGAACTATGGCTACACCTTC. It codes for CASTPGQNYGYTF.

V usage is TRBV19 and J usage is TRBJ2-1; 7 nucleotides line up with TRBD2. The V and J ends lost 6 bases and 8 bases, in that order; junction bases with no gene match: 13. Germline lookup yields CDR1 LNHDA and CDR2 SQIVND (reference sequence). The CDR3 extends over 15 amino acids. The CDR3 loop is CASSMAGEYRDEQFF. CDR3 DNA sequence: TGTGCCAGTAGCATGGCGGGGGAGTATAGGGATGAGCAGTTCTTC. Based on the CDR3 plus reference TRBV19 and TRBJ2-1, the full variable domain is DGGITQSPKYLFRKEGQNVTLSCEQNLNHDAMYWYRQDPGQGLRLIYYSQIVNDFQKGDIAEGYSVSREKKESFPLTVTSAQKNPTAFYLCASSMAGEYRDEQFFGPGTRLTVL.

The chain carries TRBV6-5 and TRBJ2-7, with D unclear. V dropped 5 bases and J dropped 7 bases, with 12 bases sitting between them. Germline V lookup: CDR1 MNHEY, CDR2 SVGAGI. The CDR3 loop spans 12 amino acids. The CDR3 loop is CASSPTVGEQYF. The CDR3 bases are TGTGCCAGCAGTCCAACCGTGGGGGAGCAGTACTTC.

This clone was seen a single time. CDR3 bases: TGTGCCAGCAGCTTGGGGACTAGGAGCTCCTACAATGAGCAGTTCTTC. This codes for CASSLGTRSSYNEQFF. The chain has TRBV5-8 and TRBJ2-1; 7 bases map to TRBD2. The germline gives CDR1 SGHTS, CDR2 YDEGEE. The V segment lost 0 bases and the J segment 0 bases; nucleotides outside the gene matches: 3. This CDR3 contains 16 residues.

In the case of this clone: The same CDR3 also results from other DNA sequences found in this sample. The chain recombines TRBV27 with TRBJ1-6; weak D call: TRBD1 (5 bases). V lost 3 bases and J lost 5, with 8 bases in between. The V gene's germline CDR1 is MNHEY and CDR2 SMNVEV (reference sequence). CDR3 size: 14 residues. The chain's CDR3 is CASSLRGNNSPLHF. In nucleotides, the CDR3 is TGTGCCAGCAGTTTGAGGGGCAATAATTCACCCCTCCACTTT.

As to this clone: A junction end diverges from the germline sequence, so it may reflect a read error. This chain joins TRBV11-2 and TRBJ2-1; TRBD2 matches 8 bases. Germline CDR1 and CDR2: SGHAT and FQNNGV. The CDR3 totals 13 residues. This chain's CDR3 is CCTSGLVSSPRFF. CDR3 DNA sequence: TGCTGCACGTCGGGACTAGTTTCGTCTCCCCGGTTCTTC.

The chain carries TRBV6-2 or TRBV6-3 and TRBJ2-1; 7 bases are a match to TRBD2. V lost 6 bases to trimming and J lost 10 bases; unmatched junction nucleotides: 6. This CDR3 has 12 residues. Germline CDR1 reads MNHEY; CDR2 reads SVGEGT. The CDR3 DNA is TGTGCCAGCAGCCAATTGGGACTAGAGCAGTTCTTC. This encodes CASSQLGLEQFF.

The chain carries TRBV6-2 or TRBV6-3 and TRBJ2-1; maybe TRBD2 (6 bases). Germline V lookup: CDR1 MNHEY, CDR2 SVGEGT. Trimming left V 0 bases short and J 2 bases short, with 8 bases between. The CDR3 totals 15 residues. The CDR3 DNA follows: TGTGCCAGCAGTTACTCTCGGGGGACCTACAATGAGCAGTTCTTC. Translating gives CASSYSRGTYNEQFF.